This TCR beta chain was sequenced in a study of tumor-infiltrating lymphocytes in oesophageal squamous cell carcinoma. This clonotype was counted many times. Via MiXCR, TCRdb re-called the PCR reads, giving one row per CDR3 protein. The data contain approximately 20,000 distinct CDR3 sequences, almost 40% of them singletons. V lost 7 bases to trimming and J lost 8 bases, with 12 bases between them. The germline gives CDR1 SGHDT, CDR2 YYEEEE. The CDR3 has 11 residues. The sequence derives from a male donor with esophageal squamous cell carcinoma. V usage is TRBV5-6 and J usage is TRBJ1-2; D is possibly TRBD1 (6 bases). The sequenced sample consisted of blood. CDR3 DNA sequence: TGTGCCAGCGAGGGGGGCTGGGGCTACACCTTC. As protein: CASEGGWGYTF.